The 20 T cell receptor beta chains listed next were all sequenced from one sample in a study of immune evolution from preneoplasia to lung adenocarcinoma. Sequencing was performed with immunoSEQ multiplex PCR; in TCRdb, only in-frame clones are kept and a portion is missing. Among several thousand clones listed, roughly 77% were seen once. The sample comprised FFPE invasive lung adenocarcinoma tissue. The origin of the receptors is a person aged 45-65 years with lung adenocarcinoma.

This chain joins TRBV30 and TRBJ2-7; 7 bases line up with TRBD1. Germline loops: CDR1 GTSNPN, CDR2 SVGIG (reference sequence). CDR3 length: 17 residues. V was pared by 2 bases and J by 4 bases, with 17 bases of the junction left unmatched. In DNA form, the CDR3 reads TGTGCCTGGAGTAGGCAAGGGACAGCTATCCGCGGATACGAGCAGTACTTC. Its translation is CAWSRQGTAIRGYEQYF.

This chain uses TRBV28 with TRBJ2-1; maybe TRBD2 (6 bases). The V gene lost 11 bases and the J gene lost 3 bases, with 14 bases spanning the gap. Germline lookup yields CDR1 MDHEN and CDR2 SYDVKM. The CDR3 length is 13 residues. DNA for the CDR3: TGTGCCGGGAGGAGTACCCTCTACAATGAGCAGTTCTTC. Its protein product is CAGRSTLYNEQFF.

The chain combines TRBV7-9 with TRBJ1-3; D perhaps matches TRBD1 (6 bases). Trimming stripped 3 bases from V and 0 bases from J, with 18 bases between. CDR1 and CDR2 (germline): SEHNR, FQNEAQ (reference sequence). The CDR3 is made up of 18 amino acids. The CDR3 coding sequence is TGTGCCAGCAGCTTCGGAGGACAGCTGCATAACTCTGGAAACACCATATATTTT. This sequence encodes CASSFGGQLHNSGNTIYF.

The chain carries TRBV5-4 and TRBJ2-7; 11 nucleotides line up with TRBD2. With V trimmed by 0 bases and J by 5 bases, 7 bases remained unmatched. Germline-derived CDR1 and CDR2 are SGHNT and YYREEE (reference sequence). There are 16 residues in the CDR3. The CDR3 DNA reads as TGTGCCAGCAGCTTGGTTAGCGGGAGGGCCATACACGAGCAGTACTTC. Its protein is CASSLVSGRAIHEQYF.

CDR3 region: CASSFPGRAYEQYF. CDR3 nucleotide sequence: TGTGCCAGCAGCTTTCCTGGCAGGGCCTACGAGCAGTACTTC. This chain links TRBV11-2 with TRBJ2-7; tentative D call: TRBD1 (5 bases). The CDR3 spans 14 residues. Germline-derived CDR1 and CDR2 are SGHAT and FQNNGV. Trimming pared 3 bases from V and 2 bases from J, leaving 11 bases between.

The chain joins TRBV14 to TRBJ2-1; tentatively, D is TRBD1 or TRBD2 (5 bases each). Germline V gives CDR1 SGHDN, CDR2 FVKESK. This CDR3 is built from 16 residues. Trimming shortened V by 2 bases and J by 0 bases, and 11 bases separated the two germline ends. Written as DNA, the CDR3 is TGTGCCAGCAGCCAACCGGGACGGTTCTCCTACAATGAGCAGTTCTTC. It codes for CASSQPGRFSYNEQFF.

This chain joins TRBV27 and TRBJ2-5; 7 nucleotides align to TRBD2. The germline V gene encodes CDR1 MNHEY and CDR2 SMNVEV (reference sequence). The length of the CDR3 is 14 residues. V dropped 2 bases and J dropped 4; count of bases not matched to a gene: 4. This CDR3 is CASSLGEGLETQYF. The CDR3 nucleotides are TGTGCCAGCAGTTTAGGGGAGGGATTAGAGACCCAGTACTTC.

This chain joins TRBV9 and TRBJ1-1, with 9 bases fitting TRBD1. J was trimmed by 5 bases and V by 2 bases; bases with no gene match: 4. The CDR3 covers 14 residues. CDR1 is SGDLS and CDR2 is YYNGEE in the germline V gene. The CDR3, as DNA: TGTGCCAGCAGCGTGGAGACAGGGGGGACTGAAGCTTTCTTT. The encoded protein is CASSVETGGTEAFF.

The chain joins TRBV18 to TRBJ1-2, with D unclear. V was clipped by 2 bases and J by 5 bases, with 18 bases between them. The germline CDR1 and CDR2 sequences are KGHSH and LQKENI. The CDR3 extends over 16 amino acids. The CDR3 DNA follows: TGTGCCAGCTCACCATCAGCATCCCCAGGAGGGTATGGCTACACCTTC. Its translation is CASSPSASPGGYGYTF.

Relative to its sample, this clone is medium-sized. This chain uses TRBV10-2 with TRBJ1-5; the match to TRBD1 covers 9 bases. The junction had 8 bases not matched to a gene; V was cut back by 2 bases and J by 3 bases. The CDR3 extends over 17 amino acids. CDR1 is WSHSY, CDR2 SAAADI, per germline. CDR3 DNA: TGCGCCAGCAGTGAGCCCAAGGGGACAGGGCCCAATCAGCCCCAGCATTTT. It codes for CASSEPKGTGPNQPQHF.

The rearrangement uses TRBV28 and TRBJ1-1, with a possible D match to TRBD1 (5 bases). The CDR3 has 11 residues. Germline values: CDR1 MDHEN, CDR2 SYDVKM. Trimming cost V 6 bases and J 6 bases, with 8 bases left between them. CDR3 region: CASRGRPEAFF. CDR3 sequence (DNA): TGTGCCAGCAGGGGGCGGCCTGAAGCTTTCTTT.

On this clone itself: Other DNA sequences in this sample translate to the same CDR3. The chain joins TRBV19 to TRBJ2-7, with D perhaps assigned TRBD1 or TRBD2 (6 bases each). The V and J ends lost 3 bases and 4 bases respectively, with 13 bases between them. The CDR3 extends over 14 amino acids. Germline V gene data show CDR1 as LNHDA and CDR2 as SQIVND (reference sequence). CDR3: CASSIGGGTYEQYF. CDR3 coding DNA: TGTGCCAGTAGTATCGGAGGGGGTACTTACGAGCAGTACTTC.

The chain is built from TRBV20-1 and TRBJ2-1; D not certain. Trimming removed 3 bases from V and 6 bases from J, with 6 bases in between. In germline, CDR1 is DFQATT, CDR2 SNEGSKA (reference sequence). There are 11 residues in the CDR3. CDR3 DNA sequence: TGCAGTGCTAGGGGCGGCAATGAGCAGTTCTTC. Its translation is CSARGGNEQFF.

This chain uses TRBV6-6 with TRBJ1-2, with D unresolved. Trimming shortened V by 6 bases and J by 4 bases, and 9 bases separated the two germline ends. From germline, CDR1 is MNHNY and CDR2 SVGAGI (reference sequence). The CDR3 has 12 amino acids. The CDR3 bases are TGTGCCAGCAGAACAGCGACCTATGGCTACACCTTC. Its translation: CASRTATYGYTF.

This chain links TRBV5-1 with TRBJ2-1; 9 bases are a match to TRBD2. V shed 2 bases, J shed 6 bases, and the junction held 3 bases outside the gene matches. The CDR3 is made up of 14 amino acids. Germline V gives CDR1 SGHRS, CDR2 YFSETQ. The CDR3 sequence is CASSFSGSGNEQFF. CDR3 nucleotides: TGCGCCAGCAGCTTTAGCGGGAGTGGCAATGAGCAGTTCTTC.

The CDR3: CRGQGGSEQYF. CDR3 bases: TGCAGAGGACAGGGGGGGAGCGAGCAGTACTTC. The chain uses TRBV20-1 and TRBJ2-7, with 10 bases identical to TRBD1. The length of the CDR3 is 11 residues. The germline V gene encodes CDR1 DFQATT and CDR2 SNEGSKA (reference sequence).

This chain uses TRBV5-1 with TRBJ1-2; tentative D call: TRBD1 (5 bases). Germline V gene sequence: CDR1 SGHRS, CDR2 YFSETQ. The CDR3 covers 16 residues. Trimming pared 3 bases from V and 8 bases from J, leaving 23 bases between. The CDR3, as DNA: TGCGCCAGCAGCTCCAAATCGACGGGGCAGGGTGGCGGCTACACCTTC. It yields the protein CASSSKSTGQGGGYTF. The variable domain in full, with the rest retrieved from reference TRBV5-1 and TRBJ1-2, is KAGVTQTPRYLIKTRGQQVTLSCSPISGHRSVSWYQQTPGQGLQFLFEYFSETQRNKGNFPGRFSGRQFSNSRSEMNVSTLELGDSALYLCASSSKSTGQGGGYTFGSGTRLTVV.

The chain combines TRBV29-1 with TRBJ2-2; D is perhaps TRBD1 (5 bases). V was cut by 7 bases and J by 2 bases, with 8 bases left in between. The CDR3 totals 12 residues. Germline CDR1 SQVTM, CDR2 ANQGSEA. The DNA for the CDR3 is TGCAGCGGGCAGGGAAACACCGGGGAGCTGTTTTTT. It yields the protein CSGQGNTGELFF.

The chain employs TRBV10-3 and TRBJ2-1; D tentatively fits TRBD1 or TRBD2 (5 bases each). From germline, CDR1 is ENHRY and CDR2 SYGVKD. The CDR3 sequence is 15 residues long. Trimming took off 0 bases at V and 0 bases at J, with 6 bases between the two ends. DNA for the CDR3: TGTGCCATCAGTGAGTCTGGGGGCTCCTACAATGAGCAGTTCTTC. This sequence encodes CAISESGGSYNEQFF.

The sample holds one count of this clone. The CDR3 loop is CASSSPFRGNSNQPQHF. DNA for the CDR3: TGTGCCAGCAGTTCGCCCTTTAGGGGGAATAGCAATCAGCCCCAGCATTTT. The chain joins TRBV28 to TRBJ1-5; D may be TRBD1 (6 bases). The germline gives CDR1 MDHEN, CDR2 SYDVKM. The CDR3 length is 17 residues. With 4 bases removed from V and 0 bases from J, the gap between germline ends came to 16 bases. Drawing the rest from reference TRBV28 and TRBJ1-5, the complete variable domain is DVKVTQSSRYLVKRTGEKVFLECVQDMDHENMFWYRQDPGLGLRLIYFSYDVKMKEKGDIPEGYSVSREKKERFSLILESASTNQTSMYLCASSSPFRGNSNQPQHFGDGTRLSIL.